This T cell receptor (beta chain) came from a study of control samples from healthy donors and cancer patients. Clones were read by immunoSEQ multiplex PCR, and TCRdb kept only the in-frame ones, dropping some. The table includes about 80,000 clones, 85% to 90% detected once. This clone was observed a single time. The CDR3 runs to 13 residues. The chain couples TRBV21-1 to TRBJ1-2. TRBV21-1 is noted as a pseudogene. Sample: blood. The TCR originated in a woman in her fifties or sixties in good health. The CDR3 bases are TGTGCCCCTCATACGGGGGAGAGGGATGGCTACACCTTC. This sequence encodes CAPHTGERDGYTF.